The 24 T cell receptor beta chains in this list originate from one sample, sequenced in a study of control samples from healthy donors and cancer patients (dated by TCRdb to 2019 to 2021). The receptor library was made with the immunoSEQ multiplex PCR assay. Imported from immuneACCESS, the table was reduced by TCRdb to in-frame sequences with V and J called. These copies leave out some clones; in studies compared against another copy, an unresolved V gene accounts for under half, and the cause of the remainder is not known. Within this sample are over 100,000 clones, with 70% to 90% of them counted one time only. The ten largest clones take up roughly 3.2% of the sample. Sequencing was performed on blood. These receptors were obtained from a man aged 50 to 59 in good health.

The chain has TRBV3-1 (or the pseudogene TRBV3-2) and TRBJ2-7; the D is unclear. Trimming stripped 3 bases from V and 6 bases from J, with 6 bases between. CDR1 and CDR2 from the germline V gene are LGHDT and YNNKEL (reference sequence). The CDR3 contains 11 residues. CDR3 coding DNA: TGTGCCAGCAGCCAGAGTTTCGAGCAGTACTTC. As protein: CASSQSFEQYF.

This sequence joins TRBV7-2 and TRBJ1-6, with 7 bases that match TRBD1. CDR3 length equals 14 residues. Germline V gene sequence: CDR1 SGHTA, CDR2 FQGNSA. The J segment lost 7 bases and the V segment lost 5 bases, leaving 5 bases of the junction unmatched. The CDR3 reads CASSRGRENSPLHF. In DNA form, the CDR3 reads TGTGCCAGCAGCAGGGGGCGCGAGAATTCACCCCTCCACTTT.

This chain uses TRBV5-1 with TRBJ2-2; 11 nucleotides align to TRBD1. The trim removed 5 bases at V and 3 bases at J, leaving 9 bases unmatched. The CDR3 totals 17 residues. Germline V gives CDR1 SGHRS, CDR2 YFSETQ. The CDR3 DNA follows: TGCGCCAGCAGGCGATTTCCGGGACAGGGGGACACCGGGGAGCTGTTTTTT. It specifies CASRRFPGQGDTGELFF.

Comment on this clone: The same CDR3 can be traced to other DNA sequences in this sample. The chain recombines TRBV2 with TRBJ2-7; perhaps TRBD1 as D (5 bases). The CDR3 loop spans 13 amino acids. Deletions cut 1 base from V and 4 bases from J, with 8 bases between. Germline lookup yields CDR1 SNHLY and CDR2 FYNNEI. CDR3 nucleotide sequence: TGTGCCAGCAGTGAAGAGAGACAGTACGAGCAGTACTTC. Its translation is CASSEERQYEQYF.

The chain recombines TRBV5-1 with TRBJ2-3, with TRBD1 matching over 7 bases. Germline values: CDR1 SGHRS, CDR2 YFSETQ. CDR3 length: 14 amino acids. V gave up 4 bases and J gave up 5 bases; unmatched junction bases: 7. CDR3: CASSLQGVGDTQYF. Here the CDR3 DNA reads TGCGCCAGCAGCCTCCAGGGGGTCGGAGATACGCAGTATTTT.

This chain links TRBV24-1 with TRBJ1-6; 10 bases are a match to TRBD1. The CDR3 has 13 amino acids. From germline, CDR1 is KGHDR and CDR2 SFDVKD. V lost 3 bases, J lost 17 bases, and 6 bases stayed unmatched. For the CDR3, the DNA is TGTGCCACCAGTGATGGGGGGACAGGGGCCTTCCACTTT. This translates into CATSDGGTGAFHF.

J is TRBJ1-4 and V is TRBV28; D is unresolved. CDR1 and CDR2 (germline): MDHEN, SYDVKM. V was cut by 2 bases and J by 3 bases, with 7 bases left in between. The CDR3 is 14 amino acids. DNA of the CDR3: TGTGCCAGCAGTTTAGCTCAGCCTAATGAAAAACTGTTTTTT. Translated: CASSLAQPNEKLFF.

V is TRBV24-1 and J is TRBJ2-3; D may be TRBD1 or TRBD2 (6 bases each). In germline, CDR1 is KGHDR, CDR2 SFDVKD. V dropped 5 bases and J dropped 0 bases, with 17 bases sitting between them. The CDR3 consists of 17 residues. The CDR3 DNA reads TGTGCCACCAGTGCACAGGGACTTTCGGCAAGCACAGATACGCAGTATTTT. This codes for CATSAQGLSASTDTQYF.

V usage is TRBV3-1 (or the pseudogene TRBV3-2) and J usage is TRBJ2-1; D gene uncertain. This CDR3 has 13 amino acids. CDR1 and CDR2 from the germline V gene are LGHDT and YNNKEL (reference sequence). The V end lost 2 bases, the J end lost 10 bases, and 12 bases lay between the germline ends. The CDR3 DNA reads TGTGCCAGCAGCCAATTTGGGGTGGGGGAGCAGTTCTTC. As protein: CASSQFGVGEQFF.

The V gene is TRBV5-1, the J gene TRBJ2-4, with D possibly TRBD1 on 6 matching bases. CDR3 length: 20 amino acids. Per germline, CDR1 SGHRS and CDR2 YFSETQ. The V gene lost 1 base and the J gene lost 1 base, with 24 bases spanning the gap. CDR3 amino acids: CASSLSFGQTPLVAKNIQYF. The CDR3 DNA is TGCGCCAGCAGCTTGAGTTTCGGACAGACTCCATTGGTGGCCAAAAACATTCAGTACTTC.

The V and J genes are TRBV4-2 and TRBJ2-5, with TRBD2 matching over 11 bases. Germline values: CDR1 LGHNA, CDR2 YNFKEQ. J lost 2 bases, V lost 1 base, and 0 bases had no gene match. This CDR3 region has 15 residues. CDR3 sequence reads: CASSQVAGGQETQYF. The CDR3 region has the DNA TGTGCCAGCAGCCAAGTAGCGGGGGGGCAAGAGACCCAGTACTTC.

The rearrangement joins TRBV28 to TRBJ1-2; 7 nucleotides agree with TRBD1. V was pared by 7 bases and J by 8 bases, with 7 bases of the junction left unmatched. Germline V CDR1 and CDR2: MDHEN, SYDVKM. The CDR3 loop spans 12 amino acids. The CDR3 nucleotides read TGTGCCAGCACCTCGACAGGGAAGGGCTACACCTTC. Translation: CASTSTGKGYTF.

The V gene is TRBV9, the J gene TRBJ1-2, with a weak D call TRBD1 (5 bases). The CDR3 runs 14 residues. CDR1 and CDR2 (germline): SGDLS, YYNGEE. The ends were cut back, 0 bases at V and 3 bases at J, with 9 bases in the middle. The chain's CDR3 is CASSVGQGDYGYTF. CDR3 DNA sequence: TGTGCCAGCAGCGTAGGGCAGGGTGACTATGGCTACACCTTC.

This sequence joins TRBV19 and TRBJ1-5; 10 bases align to TRBD1. After removal of 5 bases from V and 4 bases from J, the junction contained 5 bases not matched to a gene. Germline V gene lookup returns CDR1 LNHDA and CDR2 SQIVND (reference sequence). This CDR3 comprises 15 residues. This CDR3 is CASSFPGQGNQPQHF. The CDR3 DNA sequence: TGTGCCAGTAGTTTTCCGGGACAGGGGAATCAGCCCCAGCATTTT.

The chain recombines TRBV9 with TRBJ2-7; D is possibly TRBD1 or TRBD2 (5 bases each). V was shortened by 3 bases and J by 0 bases, with 13 bases between the two germline ends. This CDR3 is built from 15 residues. CDR1 and CDR2 (germline): SGDLS, YYNGEE. This CDR3 reads CASSARDASSYEQYF. The CDR3 DNA reads TGTGCCAGCAGCGCTCGGGACGCATCCTCCTACGAGCAGTACTTC.

This clone was seen a handful of times. V and J are TRBV4-1 and TRBJ2-2; D may be TRBD1 (5 bases). Trimming removed 1 base from V and 0 bases from J, with 12 bases in between. The CDR3 extends over 17 amino acids. Germline CDR1 and CDR2: MGHRA and YSYEKL. The CDR3 protein is CASSQGFFRANTGELFF. As DNA, the CDR3 is TGCGCCAGCAGCCAAGGGTTTTTCAGGGCGAACACCGGGGAGCTGTTTTTT.

CDR3 in DNA: TGTGCCAGCAGCCTCCCGGTCCGGACAGGGCACGAGCAGTACTTC. Translation: CASSLPVRTGHEQYF. The rearrangement joins TRBV7-3 to TRBJ2-7; 8 nucleotides align to TRBD1. The V gene's germline CDR1 is SGHTA and CDR2 FQGTGA. The CDR3 covers 15 residues. Trimming at V came to 5 bases and at J to 5 bases, leaving 11 bases not matched to a gene.

CDR3 sequence: CAISAPNRIYEQYF. CDR3 DNA sequence: TGTGCCATCAGTGCCCCTAATCGGATCTACGAGCAGTACTTC. This chain connects TRBV10-3 to TRBJ2-7, with D unclear. CDR3 length: 14 amino acids. CDR1 is ENHRY, CDR2 SYGVKD, per germline. V was pared by 4 bases and J by 3 bases, with 13 bases between.

V gene TRBV7-6 combines with J gene TRBJ1-4, with a possible D match to TRBD1 (5 bases). V shed 0 bases and J shed 9 bases, with 8 bases lying between them. CDR1 is SGHVS and CDR2 is FNYEAQ in the germline V gene. The CDR3 has 13 residues. For the CDR3, the DNA is TGTGCCAGCAGCTTAGCCGGGACCAAAAAACTGTTTTTT. Amino acid sequence: CASSLAGTKKLFF.

This clone was picked up a small number of times. V gene TRBV6-1 combines with J gene TRBJ2-1; 7 bases map to TRBD1. V lost 1 base to trimming and J lost 1 base; unmatched junction nucleotides: 1. There are 15 residues in the CDR3. In germline, CDR1 is MNHNS, CDR2 SASEGT. CDR3 DNA: TGTGCCAGCAGTGAAGAGACAGGGTCCTACAATGAGCAGTTCTTC. Amino acids: CASSEETGSYNEQFF.

The chain is built from TRBV6-5 and TRBJ1-6; D is perhaps TRBD1 (5 bases). CDR3 length: 13 amino acids. V lost 2 bases to trimming and J lost 7 bases, with 6 bases between them. The germline CDR1 and CDR2 sequences are MNHEY and SVGAGI. The CDR3 DNA reads TGTGCCAGCAGTTACGGGGACAATTCACCCCTCCACTTT. Residues: CASSYGDNSPLHF.

This chain joins TRBV15 and TRBJ2-7; TRBD2 agrees at 11 bases. V dropped 8 bases and J dropped 7; count of bases not matched to a gene: 7. CDR3 length: 13 amino acids. Germline V gene lookup returns CDR1 LNHNV and CDR2 YYDKDF (reference sequence). The chain's CDR3 is CATRTSGFGEQYF. The CDR3 DNA sequence: TGTGCCACCCGGACTAGCGGGTTTGGGGAGCAGTACTTC.

V is TRBV15 and J is TRBJ1-3; D not resolved. This CDR3 has 13 amino acids. Germline V gene data show CDR1 as LNHNV and CDR2 as YYDKDF (reference sequence). The V end was cut by 0 bases, the J end by 0 bases, with 0 bases between. The CDR3 loop reads CATSRDSGNTIYF. The CDR3 DNA follows: TGTGCCACCAGCAGAGACTCTGGAAACACCATATATTTT.

The gene calls are TRBV11-3 and TRBJ1-1; D is perhaps TRBD1 (5 bases). The CDR3 totals 13 residues. Germline-derived CDR1 and CDR2 are SGHNT and YENEEA. The V end lost 5 bases, the J end lost 1 base, and 8 bases lay between the germline ends. The CDR3 DNA is TGTGCCAGCAGCATAGGGACGAACACTGAAGCTTTCTTT. Its protein product is CASSIGTNTEAFF.